The 7 T cell receptor beta chains reported below all come from one sample, sequenced in a study of blood T cell repertoires in COVID-19. This table comes from immunoSEQ multiplex PCR, and its TCRdb copy is limited to in-frame clones, with some not included. The sample has some 76,000 clones, less than 90% seen once. The source material was peripheral blood. These receptors were obtained from a man aged 80 or over in a cohort sampled during active COVID-19.

The chain employs TRBV18 and TRBJ2-5, with no clear D. The germline V and J ends were trimmed by 6 bases and 2 bases, with 10 bases remaining between them. The CDR3 totals 13 residues. Looked up from germline, CDR1 is KGHSH and CDR2 is LQKENI. CDR3 nucleotides: TGTGCCAGCTCCCCGGCGGCACAAGAGACCCAGTACTTC. Translated, it gives CASSPAAQETQYF. The whole variable domain, remainder taken from reference TRBV18 and TRBJ2-5, is NAGVMQNPRHLVRRRGQEARLRCSPMKGHSHVYWYRQLPEEGLKFMVYLQKENIIDESGMPKERFSAEFPKEGPSILRIQQVVRGDSAAYFCASSPAAQETQYFGPGTRLLVL.

J is TRBJ2-5 and V is TRBV9; TRBD2 matches at 7 bases. The CDR3 totals 14 residues. V shed 4 bases and J 5 bases; nucleotides not matched to a gene: 8. From germline, CDR1 is SGDLS and CDR2 YYNGEE. The CDR3, as DNA: TGTGCCAGCAGCCCCACGGGGGGTATGGAGACCCAGTACTTC. Translated: CASSPTGGMETQYF.

The chain carries TRBV11-2 and TRBJ1-1; D uncertain. Trimming took 8 bases from V and 1 from J, leaving 11 bases between them. Germline CDR1 SGHAT, CDR2 FQNNGV. The CDR3 extends over 13 amino acids. The CDR3 region has the DNA TGTGCCAGCGGTCCGGGTGGGAACACTGAAGCTTTCTTT. Its translation is CASGPGGNTEAFF.

The chain uses TRBV11-2 and TRBJ2-2; 8 bases are shared with TRBD1. The trim removed 5 bases at V and 3 bases at J, leaving 8 bases unmatched. The CDR3 sequence is 16 residues long. Germline lookup yields CDR1 SGHAT and CDR2 FQNNGV. The CDR3 sequence is CASSPGQGWDTGELFF. Here the CDR3 DNA reads TGTGCCAGCAGCCCCGGACAGGGCTGGGACACCGGGGAGCTGTTTTTT. Drawing the rest from reference TRBV11-2 and TRBJ2-2, the complete variable domain is EAGVAQSPRYKIIEKRQSVAFWCNPISGHATLYWYQQILGQGPKLLIQFQNNGVVDDSQLPKDRFSAERLKGVDSTLKIQPAKLEDSAVYLCASSPGQGWDTGELFFGEGSRLTVL.

The chain recombines TRBV10-3 with TRBJ2-2; 7 nucleotides agree with TRBD2. The CDR3 runs 14 residues. Trimming at V came to 7 bases and at J to 7 bases, leaving 9 bases not matched to a gene. Germline CDR1 ENHRY, CDR2 SYGVKD. The CDR3 DNA follows: TGTGCCATCACGGGGGGTGGTCCGCACGGGGAGCTGTTTTTT. Its protein product is CAITGGGPHGELFF.

The chain employs TRBV5-5 and TRBJ2-7, with D possibly matching TRBD2 (5 bases). The CDR3 is made up of 14 amino acids. Trimming stripped 6 bases from V and 7 bases from J, with 20 bases between. The germline CDR1 and CDR2 sequences are SGHKS and YYEKEE (reference sequence). DNA of the CDR3: TGTGCCAGCACCCCGTTTGTACGGGGAGAAGAGCAGTACTTC. This gives the protein CASTPFVRGEEQYF.

The CDR3 nucleotides are TGTGCCAGCCGGGGGGAGACGAGCACCGGGGAGCTGTTTTTT. Its protein product is CASRGETSTGELFF. V gene TRBV28 combines with J gene TRBJ2-2, with 7 bases fitting TRBD2. V dropped 8 bases and J dropped 4; count of bases not matched to a gene: 7. Looked up from germline, CDR1 is MDHEN and CDR2 is SYDVKM. The CDR3 is 14 amino acids.